This T cell receptor (beta chain) was recorded in a study of early stage breast cancer tumors. Across the whole study: Most invasive tumors, about 75% of the 16, were ER+/PR+/HER2-.

Assay: immunoSEQ multiplex PCR; the TCRdb copy retains only in-frame clones and omits some. The data contain roughly 30,000 clones, 80% of them singletons. Points from the study as a whole: In most of the 16 patients, blood comparison separated tumor from normal breast.

In regard to this clone: Its antigen remains unidentified.

The junction had 4 bases not matched to a gene; V was cut back by 10 bases and J by 5 bases. This CDR3 comprises 11 residues. Looked up from germline, CDR1 is MNHNS and CDR2 is SASEGT. The gene calls are TRBV6-1 and TRBJ2-5, with 7 bases aligning to TRBD2. The receptor's source is a person aged 55 to 70 with breast cancer. Specimen: blood. The CDR3 nucleotides are TGTGCCATCCTGGGGGGGGAGACCCAGTACTTC. It codes for CAILGGETQYF.